The entry that follows covers one T cell receptor beta chain sequence. Its antigen is unidentified. Before the diagnostic colonoscopy, ulcerative colitis patients were free of immunosuppressive medication. This record comes from a study of pediatric ulcerative colitis. Whole-study context: Disease was pancolitis in about 7 and left-sided in two, histology-confirmed. Study-level results: Blood-rectal clonal overlap within each person was significantly higher in ulcerative colitis patients than controls.

Assay: immunoSEQ multiplex PCR; the TCRdb copy retains only in-frame clones and omits some. The table has more than 50,000 clones, 77% seen once. The CDR3 contains 14 residues. Germline V gene sequence: CDR1 SQVTM, CDR2 ANQGSEA. The ends lost 2 bases at V and 5 bases at J; junction bases unmatched: 2. The sequence derives from a boy between 10 and 17 years old with moderate ulcerative colitis. The J gene is TRBJ1-4, the V gene TRBV29-1; 10 bases agree with TRBD1. Sequencing input: blood. CDR3 DNA: TGCAGCGTTGAACCGGGACAGGGGAATGAAAAACTGTTTTTT. Protein product: CSVEPGQGNEKLFF. The complete variable domain, with remaining parts taken from reference TRBV29-1 and TRBJ1-4, reads SAVISQKPSRDICQRGTSLTIQCQVDSQVTMMFWYRQQPGQSLTLIATANQGSEATYESGFVIDKFPISRPNLTFSTLTVSNMSPEDSSIYLCSVEPGQGNEKLFFGSGTQLSVL.